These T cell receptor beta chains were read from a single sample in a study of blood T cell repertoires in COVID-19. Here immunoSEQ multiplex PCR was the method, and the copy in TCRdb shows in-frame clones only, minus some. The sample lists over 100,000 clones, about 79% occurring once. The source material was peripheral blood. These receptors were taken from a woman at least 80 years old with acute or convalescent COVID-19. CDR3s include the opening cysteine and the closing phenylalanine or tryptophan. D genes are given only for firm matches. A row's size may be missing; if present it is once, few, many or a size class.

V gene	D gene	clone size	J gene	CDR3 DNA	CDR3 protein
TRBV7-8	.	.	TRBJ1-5	TGTGCCAGCAGCCCATCTAGGTCCGGCGGACCCCAGCATTTT	CASSPSRSGGPQHF
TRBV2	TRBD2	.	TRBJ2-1	TGTGCCAGCAGTGGCGGGAGGGTCAATGAGCAGTTCTTC	CASSGGRVNEQFF
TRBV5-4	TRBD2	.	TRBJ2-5	TGTGCCAGCAGCTTGGGGACTAGCGGGGAAGAGACCCAGTACTTC	CASSLGTSGEETQYF
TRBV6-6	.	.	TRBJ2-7	TGTGCCAGCAGTCCTTACCTACCCGACCGGGATTACTACGAGCAGTACTTC	CASSPYLPDRDYYEQYF
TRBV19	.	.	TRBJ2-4	TGTGCCAGTAGTATGGGAGATTCTCTAGCCAAAAACATTCAGTACTTC	CASSMGDSLAKNIQYF
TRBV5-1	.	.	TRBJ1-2	TGCGCCAGCAGCTTAGGCACAGCGGCTAACTATGGCTACACCTTC	CASSLGTAANYGYTF
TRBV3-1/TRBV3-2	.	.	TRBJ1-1	TGTGCCAGCAGCCAAGCGAGGAACACTGAAGCTTTCTTT	CASSQARNTEAFF
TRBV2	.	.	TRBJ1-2	TGTGCCAGCAGCCCCGGGGAGTTCAACTATGGCTACACCTTC	CASSPGEFNYGYTF
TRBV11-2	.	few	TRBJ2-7	TGTGCCAGCAGCCCCTCAGGGGTCCACGAGCAGTACTTC	CASSPSGVHEQYF
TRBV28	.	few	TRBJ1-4	TGTGCCAGCAGTTTTGGCGGGGGGCTGAGAGAAAAACTGTTTTTT	CASSFGGGLREKLFF
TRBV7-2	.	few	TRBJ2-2	TGTGCCAGCAGCTTAGTGGGGGGATACACCGGGGAGCTGTTTTTT	CASSLVGGYTGELFF
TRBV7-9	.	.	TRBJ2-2	TGTGCCAGCAGCTCCGGTGGGGGGAGCACCGGGGAGCTGTTTTTT	CASSSGGGSTGELFF
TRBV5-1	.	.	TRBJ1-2	TGCGCCAGCAGCTTGGGACAGACGGGCGGCTACACCTTC	CASSLGQTGGYTF
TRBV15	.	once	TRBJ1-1	TGTGCCACCAGCAGAGATGTGCAGGGGGAAGCTTTCTTT	CATSRDVQGEAFF
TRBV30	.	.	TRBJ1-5	TGTGCCTGGAGTGAGCGGGGCAAGCCCCAGCATTTT	CAWSERGKPQHF
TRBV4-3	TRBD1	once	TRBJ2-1	TGCGCCAGCAGCCAAGAATTCGGACAGGCCGATGAGCAGTTCTTC	CASSQEFGQADEQFF
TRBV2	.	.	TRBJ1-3	TGTGCCAGCGGAGAACAGGCTATTGGAAACACCATATATTTT	CASGEQAIGNTIYF
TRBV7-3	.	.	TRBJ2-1	TGTGCCAGCAGCTACCAGGGGGGATCCTACAATGAGCAGTTCTTC	CASSYQGGSYNEQFF
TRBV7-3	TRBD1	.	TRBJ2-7	TGTGCCAGCAGCCCCGGGACAGGGCGCGAGCAGTACTTC	CASSPGTGREQYF
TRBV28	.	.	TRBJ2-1	TGTGCCAGCAGTACCTTACGGGCGGGTCGTCACAATGAGCAGTTCTTC	CASSTLRAGRHNEQFF
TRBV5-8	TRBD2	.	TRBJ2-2	TGTGCCAGCCGGCGGGGGACGTACACCGGGGAGCTGTTTTTT	CASRRGTYTGELFF
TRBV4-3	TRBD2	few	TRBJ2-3	TGCGCCAGCAGCCAAGCCTCACTAGCGACGGACGATACGCAGTATTTT	CASSQASLATDDTQYF
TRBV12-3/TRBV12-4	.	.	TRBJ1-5	TGTGCCAGCAGTTCCGGGTTTCAAGGACCCCAGCATTTT	CASSSGFQGPQHF
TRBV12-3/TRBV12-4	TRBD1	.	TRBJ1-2	TGTGCCAGCAGTTTGAGGGACAGCTATGGCTACACCTTC	CASSLRDSYGYTF
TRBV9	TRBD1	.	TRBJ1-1	TGTGCCAGCAGCGTAGGTGGAGGGGGCAGTGGGTACACTGAAGCTTTCTTT	CASSVGGGGSGYTEAFF
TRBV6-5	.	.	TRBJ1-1	TGTGCCAGCAGTCCGAGTGAGGCGGAGGCTGAAGCTTTCTTT	CASSPSEAEAEAFF
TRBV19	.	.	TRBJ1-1	TGTGCCAGTAGTATCGAGGGGGACACTGAAGCTTTCTTT	CASSIEGDTEAFF
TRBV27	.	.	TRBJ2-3	TGTGCCAGCAGTTCCACCGGGAGAGGAGGCACAGATACGCAGTATTTT	CASSSTGRGGTDTQYF
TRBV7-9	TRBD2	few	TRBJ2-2	TGTGCCAGCAGCTTAGCTCTAGCGGGAGGTCTGGAGCTGTTTTTT	CASSLALAGGLELFF
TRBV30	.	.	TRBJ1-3	TGTGCCTGGAGTGTGTCCATCCCTGGAAACACCATATATTTT	CAWSVSIPGNTIYF
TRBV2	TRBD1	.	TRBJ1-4	TGTGCCAGCAGTGAAGCGCTTGCAGGGGGCATGGAAAAACTGTTTTTT	CASSEALAGGMEKLFF
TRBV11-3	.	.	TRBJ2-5	TGTGCCAGCAGCTTAGGGGGAGAAGTGGAGGAGACCCAGTACTTC	CASSLGGEVEETQYF
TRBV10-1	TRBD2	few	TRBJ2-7	TGCGCCAGCAGTGGGGGGAGGGGACCAAGAAACGAGCAGTACTTC	CASSGGRGPRNEQYF
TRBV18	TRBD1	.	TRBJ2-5	TGTGCCAGCTCACTCCGGGACAGTGATTTAGAGACCCAGTACTTC	CASSLRDSDLETQYF
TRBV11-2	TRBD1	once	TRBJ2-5	TGTGCCAGCAGCTCACGACAGGGGGCAGAGACCCAGTACTTC	CASSSRQGAETQYF
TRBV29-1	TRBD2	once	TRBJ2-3	TGCAGCGTTGGGTCGGGAGGATTTACAGATACGCAGTATTTT	CSVGSGGFTDTQYF
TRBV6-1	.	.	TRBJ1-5	TGTGCCAGCAGTGTACAGGGAAGGTTCGGCAATCAGCCCCAGCATTTT	CASSVQGRFGNQPQHF
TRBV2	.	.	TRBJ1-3	TGTGCCAGCACGGACGAGGGATCTGGAAACACCATATATTTT	CASTDEGSGNTIYF
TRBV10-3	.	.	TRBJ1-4	TGTGCCATCAGTGAGGACAAACGATGGGAAAAACTGTTTTTT	CAISEDKRWEKLFF
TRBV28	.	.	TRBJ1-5	TGTGCCAGCAGTTCACCCTCCCAGACAGGAAACAATCAGCCCCAGCATTTT	CASSSPSQTGNNQPQHF
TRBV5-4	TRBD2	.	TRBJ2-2	TGTGCCAGCAGCCGGACCCCGGGGGGGCTCAGTGTCACCGGGGAGCTGTTTTTT	CASSRTPGGLSVTGELFF
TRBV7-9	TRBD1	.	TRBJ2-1	TGTGCCAGCAGCTGGGGACAGGTGGATGAGCAGTTCTTC	CASSWGQVDEQFF
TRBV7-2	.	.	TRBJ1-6	TGTGCCAGCAGCCCTCGAGGCAATTTGAATTCACCCCTCCACTTT	CASSPRGNLNSPLHF
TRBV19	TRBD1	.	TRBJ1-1	TGTGCCAGTAGTCTCAGGGGGCAGGCTTTCTTT	CASSLRGQAFF
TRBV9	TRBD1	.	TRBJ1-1	TGTGCCAGCAGCGTAGCCCCAGGGGGCACTGAAGCTTTCTTT	CASSVAPGGTEAFF
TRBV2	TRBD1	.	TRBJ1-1	TGTGCCAGTGGACAGGGAGGGAACACTGAAGCTTTCTTT	CASGQGGNTEAFF
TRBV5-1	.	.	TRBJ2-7	TGCGCCAGCAGCGTGGGTTCGGGGAACGAGCAGTACTTC	CASSVGSGNEQYF
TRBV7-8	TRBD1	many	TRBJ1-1	TGTGCCAGCAGCTTACGGGACAGGGGTTCGAACACTGAAGCTTTCTTT	CASSLRDRGSNTEAFF
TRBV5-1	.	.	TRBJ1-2	TGCGCCAGCAGCCCTCTTGGGACATCCTATGGCTACACCTTC	CASSPLGTSYGYTF
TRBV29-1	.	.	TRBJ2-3	TGCAGCGCCCTGACTAGAGGGTTATGGGATACGCAGTATTTT	CSALTRGLWDTQYF
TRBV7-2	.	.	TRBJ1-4	TGTGCCAGCAGCTCTAGAAGGGGTGGATTTGAAAAACTGTTTTTT	CASSSRRGGFEKLFF
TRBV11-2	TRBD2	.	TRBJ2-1	TGTGCCAGCAGCTTAGAGGGCGGGAGTTGGTACAATGAGCAGTTCTTC	CASSLEGGSWYNEQFF
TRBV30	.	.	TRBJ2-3	TGTGCCTGGATTTCGGGGGGCACAGATACGCAGTATTTT	CAWISGGTDTQYF